Below are 3 T cell receptor beta chains sequenced from a single sample in a study of T cells in Graves' hyperthyroidism and ophthalmopathy. RNA transcripts provided the source from which TCR beta CDR3 regions were amplified. Initially, a first-round RT-PCR of the TCR CDR3 employed the HTBI primer set. TCRdb independently ran MiXCR on the multiplex PCR reads; one entry per CDR3 protein. The sample gives roughly 500,000 distinct CDR3 sequences, 40% to 55% of which show up once; around 47% is in the top ten. The sample consisted of peripheral blood or thyroid tissue (not recorded which). The source of these receptors is an adult woman with Graves' disease, either hyperthyroidism or ophthalmopathy (not recorded which).

This clonotype was recorded at least ten times. This chain uses TRBV9 with TRBJ2-7; D is uncertain. Germline loops: CDR1 SGDLS, CDR2 YYNGEE. Deletions cut 0 bases from V and 0 bases from J, with 7 bases between. The CDR3 has 14 amino acids. Here the CDR3 DNA reads TGTGCCAGCAGCGTAGGGGCAAACTCCTACGAGCAGTACTTC. Amino acid sequence: CASSVGANSYEQYF.

Ten or more counts support this clonotype. The chain is built from TRBV29-1 and TRBJ1-2, with D tentatively TRBD1 (5 bases). The germline V and J ends were trimmed by 7 bases and 6 bases, with 15 bases remaining between them. The CDR3 is 12 residues long. The germline CDR1 and CDR2 sequences are SQVTM and ANQGSEA. The CDR3 loop reads CSARTGEHGYTF. The CDR3 DNA sequence: TGCAGCGCACGTACGGGGGAGCATGGCTACACCTTC.

This clonotype was recorded many times. The chain combines TRBV19 with TRBJ1-5, with a possible D match to TRBD1 (5 bases). The V gene's germline CDR1 is LNHDA and CDR2 SQIVND (reference sequence). Trimming stripped 5 bases from V and 7 bases from J, with 12 bases between. The CDR3 is made up of 13 amino acids. DNA for the CDR3: TGTGCCAGTAGTTGGGGGGGAGGACAGCCCCAGCATTTT. This codes for CASSWGGGQPQHF.